These 9 T cell receptor beta chains were sequenced from one sample in a study of CD8 T cells in Susac syndrome. After extraction with the RNeasy kit, roughly 0.5 to 1 ug of the RNA was reverse transcribed using random hexamers. TCRdb itself ran the immunoSEQ multiplex PCR reads through MiXCR, one entry per CDR3 protein. The data contain approximately 170,000 distinct CDR3 sequences, 92% of them seen just once; the ten biggest clones take up about 0.073%. Sequenced material: CD4+ T cells from PBMCs. These receptors came from a human donor in good health.

CDR3 nucleotide sequence: TGTGCCAGTAGTCCGCGGGCGGCCCAGCACCAGTTCTTC. It yields the protein CASSPRAAQHQFF. The genes are TRBV19 and TRBJ2-1; the D gene is possibly TRBD2 (5 bases). CDR1 is LNHDA and CDR2 is SQIVND in the germline V gene (reference sequence). There are 13 residues in the CDR3. Trimming left V 5 bases short and J 13 bases short, with 18 bases between.

This sequence joins TRBV6-5 and TRBJ2-7, with a weak D call TRBD1 (6 bases). V lost 2 bases and J lost 0, with 14 bases in between. The CDR3 runs 16 residues. Germline V gene sequence: CDR1 MNHEY, CDR2 SVGAGI. The DNA of the CDR3 is TGTGCCAGCAGTTACAACCGGGACACTTACTCCTACGAGCAGTACTTC. Its protein is CASSYNRDTYSYEQYF.

This rearrangement joins TRBV2 to TRBJ1-2; the D is unclear. Germline V CDR1 and CDR2: SNHLY, FYNNEI. With 3 bases removed from V and 8 bases from J, the gap between germline ends came to 13 bases. CDR3 length equals 13 residues. Written as DNA, the CDR3 is TGTGCCAGCAGTGAGTTTGGTGGGCGGGGCTACACCTTC. As protein: CASSEFGGRGYTF.

This clonotype appeared a single time. This chain's CDR3 is CASRNSDDYGYTF. The DNA for the CDR3 is TGTGCCAGCAGAAACTCGGATGACTATGGCTACACCTTC. The genes are TRBV28 and TRBJ1-2; D unclear. CDR3 length: 13 amino acids. Germline CDR1 is MDHEN and CDR2 is SYDVKM. V was trimmed by 6 bases and J by 3 bases, leaving 11 bases between them.

This clonotype is a singleton in its sample. The rearrangement uses TRBV10-3 and TRBJ2-5; 10 bases are shared with TRBD2. CDR3 length: 17 residues. V was pared by 0 bases and J by 1 base, with 5 bases of the junction left unmatched. Germline V gene data show CDR1 as ENHRY and CDR2 as SYGVKD. DNA for the CDR3: TGTGCCATCAGTGAGTCGCCGGGACTAGCGATCCAAGAGACCCAGTACTTC. It specifies CAISESPGLAIQETQYF.

The J gene is TRBJ2-1, the V gene TRBV20-1, with D possibly being TRBD2 (6 bases). In germline, CDR1 is DFQATT, CDR2 SNEGSKA (reference sequence). This CDR3 contains 14 residues. Between the trimmed V and J ends, which lost 3 bases and 4 bases, there was a span of 13 bases. For the CDR3, the DNA is TGCAGTGCTAGGTCGGGAGTAGCATACAATGAGCAGTTCTTC. Its translation: CSARSGVAYNEQFF.

The table lists this clonotype with a count of one. The V call is TRBV6-1, the J call TRBJ2-3, with 7 positions matching TRBD1. Germline values: CDR1 MNHNS, CDR2 SASEGT. The V segment lost 7 bases and the J segment 4 bases; nucleotides outside the gene matches: 11. This CDR3 has 15 residues. Here the CDR3 DNA reads TGTGCCAGCACCCTCCCAAGACAGGGATCAGATACGCAGTATTTT. Its protein product is CASTLPRQGSDTQYF.

This clonotype appeared a few times. V gene TRBV5-1 combines with J gene TRBJ2-3; 12 bases line up with TRBD2. Germline CDR1 reads SGHRS; CDR2 reads YFSETQ. The CDR3 consists of 16 residues. The ends lost 4 bases at V and 0 bases at J; junction bases unmatched: 3. CDR3 nucleotide sequence: TGCGCCAGCAGCACCGGACTAGCGGGGAGCACAGATACGCAGTATTTT. Translating gives CASSTGLAGSTDTQYF.

V is TRBV5-1 and J is TRBJ1-4; D ambiguous. The CDR3 covers 15 residues. The V end lost 2 bases, the J end lost 10 bases, and 18 bases lay between the germline ends. Germline CDR1 reads SGHRS; CDR2 reads YFSETQ. DNA of the CDR3: TGCGCCAGCAGCTTTCGACCCGACCTGGTGGGAAAACTGTTTTTT. This encodes CASSFRPDLVGKLFF.